These T cell receptor beta chains were read from a single sample in a study of human T cells and chemical hapten exposure. TCRdb fed the RACE reads into MiXCR, producing one record per CDR3 protein. This sample has roughly 380,000 distinct CDR3 sequences, with 4.8% found just once. The sequences come from whole blood, collected in connection with sensitization to the hapten diphenylcyclopropenone (DPC). The receptor source for this set is a woman aged 50 to 60 with alopecia areata. Some clones in this sample may be carry-over from other donors' samples. CDR3s include the opening cysteine and the closing phenylalanine or tryptophan. Each record gives: V gene, clone size, D gene, J gene, CDR3 protein, CDR3 DNA. The D gene is left open where the match is weak. Clone sizes are shown as once, few or many counts, or a class when the clone is expanded.

V gene: TRBV9; clone size: many; D gene: TRBD2; J gene: TRBJ2-7; CDR3 protein: CASSVDSGFYEQYF; CDR3 DNA: TGTGCCAGCAGCGTAGATAGCGGGTTCTACGAGCAGTACTTC
V gene: TRBV18; clone size: few; D gene: TRBD1; J gene: TRBJ1-2; CDR3 protein: CASSPPTGRYGYTF; CDR3 DNA: TGTGCCAGCTCACCACCGACAGGGCGCTATGGCTACACCTTC
V gene: TRBV20-1; clone size: few; D gene: TRBD1; J gene: TRBJ1-1; CDR3 protein: CSASDRGEAFF; CDR3 DNA: TGCAGTGCTTCCGACAGGGGCGAAGCTTTCTTT
V gene: TRBV4-1; clone size: many; D gene: NA; J gene: TRBJ2-7; CDR3 protein: CASSQDYITSAEQYF; CDR3 DNA: TGCGCCAGCAGCCAGGACTATATAACCAGCGCCGAGCAGTACTTC
V gene: TRBV7-2; clone size: many; D gene: NA; J gene: TRBJ2-1; CDR3 protein: CASSLAWGSMNEQFF; CDR3 DNA: TGTGCCAGCAGCTTAGCGTGGGGGAGTATGAATGAGCAGTTCTTC
V gene: TRBV6-1; clone size: many; D gene: NA; J gene: TRBJ2-7; CDR3 protein: CASSEAGTLYEQYF; CDR3 DNA: TGTGCCAGCAGTGAAGCAGGAACCCTCTACGAGCAGTACTTC
V gene: TRBV15; clone size: many; D gene: TRBD1; J gene: TRBJ2-5; CDR3 protein: CATSRDRGGLSETQYF; CDR3 DNA: TGTGCCACCAGCAGGGACAGGGGCGGTCTATCAGAGACCCAGTACTTC
V gene: TRBV12-3/TRBV12-4; clone size: many; D gene: NA; J gene: TRBJ2-4; CDR3 protein: CASSPARGNIQYF; CDR3 DNA: TGTGCCAGCAGTCCCGCCCGCGGGAACATTCAGTACTTC
V gene: TRBV28; clone size: many; D gene: NA; J gene: TRBJ1-1; CDR3 protein: CATRDTNTEAFF; CDR3 DNA: TGTGCCACCCGTGACACGAACACTGAAGCTTTCTTT
V gene: TRBV4-3; clone size: many; D gene: NA; J gene: TRBJ1-2; CDR3 protein: CASSQEVSGYYGYTF; CDR3 DNA: TGCGCCAGCAGCCAAGAAGTCTCGGGGTACTATGGCTACACCTTC
V gene: TRBV7-2; clone size: few; D gene: NA; J gene: TRBJ2-5; CDR3 protein: CASSPGVETQYF; CDR3 DNA: TGTGCCAGCAGCCCAGGGGTAGAGACCCAGTACTTC